This TCR beta chain came from a study of T cell changes during pregnancy in multiple sclerosis (dated by TCRdb to between 2017 and 2020). Regarding the study in general: Changes in the T cell repertoire over the course of pregnancy were examined in this study in women with multiple sclerosis.

The CDR1 and CDR2 encoded by the germline V gene (reference sequence) are SGHNT and YYREEE. The CDR3 measures 14 amino acids from cysteine to phenylalanine. Only CDR3 DNA is held: 42 bases, read in frame from base 1. Trimmed from V: 5 bases; trimmed from J: 5 bases; junction bases lacking a gene match: 7. Library prep was done by the immunoSEQ multiplex PCR assay. Entries here come from immuneACCESS through TCRdb and include only in-frame sequences with V and J called. Some clones fail to appear in such tables; in the studies checked, an unresolved V gene covers under half of the shortfall, and the cause of the remainder is unknown. The sample includes tens of thousands of clones, with roughly 91% observed a single time. Clones ranked in the top ten supply roughly 0.7% of the sample. On this clone: The target of this receptor is not known. Nothing much larger sits one base from this clone, and base qualities are not available.

The chain employs TRBV5-4 and TRBJ2-7; TRBD1 matches 10 bases in the middle. This clonotype was sampled from a female donor in good health, enrolled as a control in a pregnancy study. Material: peripheral blood, obtained in the third trimester of pregnancy. CDR3 sequence: CASSQTGGLDEQYF. Here is the DNA: TGTGCCAGCAGTCAGACAGGGGGCCTGGACGAGCAGTACTTC.